These 2 T cell receptor beta chains came from one sample sequenced in a study of long-term antiretroviral therapy in people with HIV. immunoSEQ v3.0 was run at survey level. Data came from immunoSEQ multiplex PCR; TCRdb stores just in-frame clones and leaves some out. The table has tens of thousands of clones, 75% to 95% seen once. The sequencing here drew on unsorted PBMCs, taken 5.2 years after starting antiretroviral therapy. Receptors originate from a woman in her thirties or forties with HIV.

The chain is built from TRBV29-1 and TRBJ1-2; possible D gene TRBD1, 6 bases. Germline V CDR1 and CDR2: SQVTM, ANQGSEA. This CDR3 region has 12 residues. CDR3 residues: CGARTQGDGYTF. The CDR3 region has the DNA TGCGGAGCCCGGACACAGGGAGACGGCTACACCTTC.

The chain is built from TRBV7-9 and TRBJ2-1; 10 positions match TRBD2. Germline CDR1 and CDR2: SEHNR and FQNEAQ (reference sequence). The length of the CDR3 is 18 residues. The J segment lost 0 bases and the V segment lost 3 bases, leaving 8 bases of the junction unmatched. CDR3 coding DNA: TGTGCCAGCAGCTTGGACCCTAGCGGGGGACTCTCCTACAATGAGCAGTTCTTC. Protein sequence: CASSLDPSGGLSYNEQFF.